This entry describes one TCR beta chain. Its antigen remains unknown. Construction of TCR beta libraries was performed using quantitative 5'-RACE with molecular barcodes. TCRdb redid the calling of the 5' RACE reads with MiXCR, one entry per CDR3 protein. The sample has over 450,000 distinct CDR3 sequences; roughly 13% are singletons. These data originate in a study of CD8 T cells in ankylosing spondylitis. Germline V lookup: CDR1 ENHRY, CDR2 SYGVKD. This CDR3 has 13 residues. With V trimmed by 4 bases and J by 3 bases, 2 bases remained unmatched. Study-wide points: Disease-linked clones were found to be CD8+ and relatively rare in peripheral blood. Both synovial fluid and blood in reactive arthritis had previously been reported to carry some motif variants. Ankylosing spondylitis blood appeared to be characterized by a TCR beta motif of about eight highly homologous variants. Reportedly, disease-linked clones are significantly enriched in ankylosing spondylitis patients' matched synovial fluid.

The specimen sequenced was blood, either unsorted or a sorted T cell fraction (not recorded which). This receptor was identified in a male donor with ankylosing spondylitis. The chain uses TRBV10-3 and TRBJ1-2; 7 bases line up with TRBD1. CDR3 nucleotide sequence: TGTGCCATCAGTGGGGACAGACACTATGGCTACACCTTC. Its protein is CAISGDRHYGYTF.